This T cell receptor (beta chain) was documented in a study of T cells after yellow fever vaccination. Background on the study: Fractions containing few cells were prepared with SMART-Seq v4 Ultra Low Input.

Notes on the study in general: At under 98% for CD4 and about 87% for CD8, most primary-vaccination clones showed up again after the booster.

Each CDR3 protein is one row after TCRdb ran MiXCR on the 5' RACE reads. The sample lists approximately 300,000 distinct CDR3 sequences, 8.7% occurring once. V was clipped by 6 bases and J by 0 bases; unmatched bases: 5. There are 15 residues in the CDR3. Germline V lookup: CDR1 SGHTA, CDR2 FQGNSA. For this clonotype: Its antigen is as yet unknown.

The sequence was collected from a man aged 18 to 30 who received the YFV17D yellow fever vaccine. The sequences come from PBMCs, collected on the day of the first yellow fever vaccination. This sequence joins TRBV7-2 and TRBJ2-7, with 10 bases aligning to TRBD1. CDR3 sequence reads: CASRSRDRGSYEQYF. The CDR3 region has the DNA TGTGCCAGCAGATCCCGGGACAGGGGCTCCTACGAGCAGTACTTC.